Listed below are T cell receptor beta chains from one sample, sequenced in a study of blood T cell repertoires in COVID-19. Assay: immunoSEQ multiplex PCR; the TCRdb copy retains only in-frame clones and omits some. Here the sample spans approximately 200,000 clones, around 79% being singletons. The sample comprised peripheral blood. These receptors originate from a man in his sixties with active or convalescent COVID-19. Each CDR3 is given with its conserved first and last residue. A D gene is named only where the DNA matches it firmly. Some rows have no size entry. The others give once, few or many, or a class for an expanded clone.

j_gene,v_gene,abundance,d_gene,CDR3nt,CDR3aa
TRBJ2-5,TRBV7-9,few,.,TGTGCCAGCAGCTTGCAGGCTCTGGAGACCCAGTACTTC,CASSLQALETQYF
TRBJ1-1,TRBV30,.,TRBD1,TGTGCCTGGAAGTATGGGACAGGGGGCACTGAAGCTTTCTTT,CAWKYGTGGTEAFF
TRBJ2-3,TRBV28,once,TRBD2,TGTGCCAGCAGTGGGGGCGGAGCGGGAGTGGCAGATACGCAGTATTTT,CASSGGGAGVADTQYF
TRBJ1-5,TRBV19,.,TRBD1,TGTGCCAGTAGTACCTCGGGACAGGGGGCGCGACAGCCCCAGCATTTT,CASSTSGQGARQPQHF
TRBJ2-1,TRBV27,.,.,TGTGCCAGCAGTTTCCTGACGGGAGCCGGGGGCAATGAGCAGTTCTTC,CASSFLTGAGGNEQFF
TRBJ2-1,TRBV7-9,.,TRBD2,TGTGCCAGCAGTTGGACTAGCGGGAACGAGGATGAGCAGTTCTTC,CASSWTSGNEDEQFF
TRBJ2-2,TRBV4-2,.,.,TGTGCCAGCAGCCAAGGTGGCGGGGCAACCGGGGAGCTGTTTTTT,CASSQGGGATGELFF
TRBJ2-7,TRBV19,.,TRBD2,TGTGCCAGTAGCCCCCTTCTAGCGGGAGGAGAGCAGTACTTC,CASSPLLAGGEQYF
TRBJ2-2,TRBV11-2,.,TRBD2,TGTGCCAGCAGCTTACTAGTTAGCGGGAGGTACACCGGGGAGCTGTTTTTT,CASSLLVSGRYTGELFF
TRBJ2-7,TRBV19,.,.,TGTGCCAGTAGTCCCGTGGGCGGGCCGGGGTACGAGCAGTACTTC,CASSPVGGPGYEQYF
TRBJ1-1,TRBV7-9,.,.,TGTGCCAGCAGCTTAACCTCCAGGGTAACTGAAGCTTTCTTT,CASSLTSRVTEAFF
TRBJ2-3,TRBV7-3,.,TRBD2,TGTGCCAGCAGCCCTCTAGCGGGGGGAGGAGATACGCAGTATTTT,CASSPLAGGGDTQYF
TRBJ2-7,TRBV3-1/TRBV3-2,.,TRBD2,TGTGCCAGCAGCCAAGTGTGGCGGGGGAGCTCCTACGAGCAGTACTTC,CASSQVWRGSSYEQYF
TRBJ2-6,TRBV7-9,.,.,TGTGCCAGCAGCTTAGCGGCGGGCTTCTCTGGGGCCAACGTCCTGACTTTC,CASSLAAGFSGANVLTF
TRBJ2-5,TRBV4-2,.,TRBD1,TGTGCCAGCAGCCAAGAGCGGACAGGGCAAGAGACCCAGTACTTC,CASSQERTGQETQYF
TRBJ2-5,TRBV7-2,few,.,TGTGCCAGCAGCTGGGCCGAGGAGACCCAGTACTTC,CASSWAEETQYF
TRBJ2-1,TRBV27,.,.,TGTGCCAGCAGTTTATTCTTCAGGTTTTACAATGAGCAGTTCTTC,CASSLFFRFYNEQFF
TRBJ2-2,TRBV5-5,.,.,TGTGCCAGCAGCTTTTCTACCGTGAACACCGGGGAGCTGTTTTTT,CASSFSTVNTGELFF